The 7 T cell receptor beta chains reported below all come from one sample, sequenced in a study of primary melanoma T cells and metastatic recurrence. Measured with immunoSEQ multiplex PCR; TCRdb has only the in-frame clones, and not every one. The sample holds 1,200 to 1,500 clones, around 85% seen once. Sequenced sample: melanoma tumor tissue. The receptors come from a human donor with melanoma.

The gene calls are TRBV7-6 and TRBJ2-7; 9 bases line up with TRBD1. V dropped 3 bases and J dropped 2; count of bases not matched to a gene: 5. CDR3 length: 15 amino acids. Germline CDR1 reads SGHVS; CDR2 reads FNYEAQ. Here the CDR3 reads CASSLGQGNTYEQYF. In nucleotides, the CDR3 is TGTGCCAGCAGCTTGGGACAGGGAAACACCTACGAGCAGTACTTC.

The chain links TRBV11-3 to TRBJ2-3; D gene ambiguous. The germline V gene encodes CDR1 SGHNT and CDR2 YENEEA. Deletions cut 0 bases from V and 4 bases from J, with 8 bases between. The CDR3 sequence is 14 residues long. CDR3 in amino acids: CASSLDRKADTQYF. The CDR3 coding sequence is TGTGCCAGCAGCTTAGATCGGAAGGCAGATACGCAGTATTTT.

The rearrangement joins TRBV29-1 to TRBJ2-1; a weak D match, TRBD2 (7 bases). The CDR3 spans 13 residues. The germline gives CDR1 SQVTM, CDR2 ANQGSEA. V was pared by 7 bases and J by 5 bases, with 15 bases between. The CDR3 DNA is TGCAGCGGGAGGGGAGGGGGAAACAATGAGCAGTTCTTC. Protein: CSGRGGGNNEQFF.

This clone was counted a single time. This chain connects TRBV9 to TRBJ2-5, with 12 bases matching TRBD2. Per germline, CDR1 SGDLS and CDR2 YYNGEE. V was pared by 4 bases and J by 5 bases, with 6 bases of the junction left unmatched. This CDR3 spans 15 amino acids. The CDR3 sequence is CASSTRTSGEETQYF. The DNA for the CDR3 is TGTGCCAGCAGCACCCGGACTAGCGGGGAGGAGACCCAGTACTTC. Looking up the rest from reference TRBV9 and TRBJ2-5 gives the full variable domain: DSGVTQTPKHLITATGQRVTLRCSPRSGDLSVYWYQQSLDQGLQFLIQYYNGEERAKGNILERFSAQQFPDLHSELNLSSLELGDSALYFCASSTRTSGEETQYFGPGTRLLVL.

This chain joins TRBV30 and TRBJ2-1; D not certain. The CDR3 totals 14 residues. The V gene's germline CDR1 is GTSNPN and CDR2 SVGIG (reference sequence). V lost 4 bases, J lost 4 bases, and 14 bases lay in between. The CDR3 loop reads CAWIPVSGYNEQFF. The CDR3 nucleotides are TGTGCCTGGATCCCCGTTTCCGGGTACAATGAGCAGTTCTTC.

The V call is TRBV7-2, the J call TRBJ2-5; D remains unclear. Per the germline V gene, CDR1 is SGHTA and CDR2 is FQGNSA. V lost 5 bases, J lost 5 bases, and 15 bases lay in between. CDR3 length: 14 amino acids. CDR3 DNA: TGTGCCAGCAGCCCCGATGCGCTCTCCGAGACCCAGTACTTC. Its protein product is CASSPDALSETQYF.

The rearrangement uses TRBV6-8 and TRBJ2-2; 7 bases fit TRBD1. CDR1 and CDR2 (germline): MNHGY, SAAAGT. The CDR3 has 13 residues. Trimming cost V 5 bases and J 3 bases; bases outside gene matches: 0. The CDR3 nucleotides read TGTGCCAGCAGTGACAGGGACACCGGGGAGCTGTTTTTT. Translating it yields CASSDRDTGELFF.